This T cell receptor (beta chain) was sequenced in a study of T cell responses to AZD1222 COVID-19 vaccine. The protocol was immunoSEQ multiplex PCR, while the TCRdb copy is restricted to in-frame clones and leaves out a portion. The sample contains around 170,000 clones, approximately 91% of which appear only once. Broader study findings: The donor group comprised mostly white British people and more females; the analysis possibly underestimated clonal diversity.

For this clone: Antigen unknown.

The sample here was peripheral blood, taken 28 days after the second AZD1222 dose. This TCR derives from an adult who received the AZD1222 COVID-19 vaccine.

The CDR3 sequence: CASNAGLADGYTF. The CDR3 DNA is TGTGCCAGTAACGCAGGGTTGGCGGATGGCTACACCTTC. The chain links TRBV19 to TRBJ1-2, with D possibly matching TRBD1 (5 bases). The ends were cut back, 7 bases at V and 6 bases at J, with 15 bases in the middle. The germline CDR1 and CDR2 sequences are LNHDA and SQIVND (reference sequence). The CDR3 has 13 residues.